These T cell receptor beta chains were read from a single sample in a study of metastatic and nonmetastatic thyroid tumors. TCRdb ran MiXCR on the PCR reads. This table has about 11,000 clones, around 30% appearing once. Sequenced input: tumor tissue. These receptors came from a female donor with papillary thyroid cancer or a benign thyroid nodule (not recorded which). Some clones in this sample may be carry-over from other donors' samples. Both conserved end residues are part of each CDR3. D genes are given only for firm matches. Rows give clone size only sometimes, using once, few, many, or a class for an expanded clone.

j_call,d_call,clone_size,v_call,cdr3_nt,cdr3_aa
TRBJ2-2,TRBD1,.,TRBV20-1,TGCAGTGCTAGAAAAGACAGGGTGGACACCGGGGAGCTGTTTTTT,CSARKDRVDTGELFF
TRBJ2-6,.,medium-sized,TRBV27,TGTGCCAGCAGTTTAAGCTCTGGGGCCAACGTCCTGACTTTC,CASSLSSGANVLTF
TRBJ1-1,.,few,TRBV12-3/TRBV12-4,TGTGCCAGCATCCTCGGGGCGAACACTGAAGCTTTCTTT,CASILGANTEAFF
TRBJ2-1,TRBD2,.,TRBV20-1,TGCAGTGCTAGAGATCCCCAGCGGGGGGACAATGAGCAGTTCTTC,CSARDPQRGDNEQFF
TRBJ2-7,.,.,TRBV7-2,TGTGCCAGCAGCTTAGCACTCTCGGTCTCCTACGAGCAGTACTTC,CASSLALSVSYEQYF
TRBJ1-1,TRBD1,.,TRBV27,TGTGCCAGCAGAAACAGACAGGGGAACACTGAAGCTTTCTTT,CASRNRQGNTEAFF
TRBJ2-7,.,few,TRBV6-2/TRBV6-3,TGTGCCAGCAGTTCCGGGAGCTTCTACGAGCAGTACTTC,CASSSGSFYEQYF
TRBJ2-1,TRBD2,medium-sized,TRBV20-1,TGCAGTGCTAGGGGCCCTAGCGGGAAGGTCAATGAGCAGTTCTTC,CSARGPSGKVNEQFF
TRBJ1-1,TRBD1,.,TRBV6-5,TGTGCCAGCAGTTCCAGGGCCTACAGGGGGACTGAAGCTTTCTTT,CASSSRAYRGTEAFF
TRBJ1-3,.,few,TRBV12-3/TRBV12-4,TGTGCCAGCAGTTCCAGGACAGCTGGAAACACCATATATTTT,CASSSRTAGNTIYF
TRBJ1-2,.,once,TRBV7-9,TGTGCCAGCAGCTCGCAAAGTGGGGGCGTCTATGGCTACACCTTC,CASSSQSGGVYGYTF
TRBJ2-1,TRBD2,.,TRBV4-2,TGTGCCAGCAGCCAAGATGATTCGTTGGCGGGGGGGCAAGGCAATGAGCAGTTCTTC,CASSQDDSLAGGQGNEQFF
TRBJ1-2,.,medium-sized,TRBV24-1,TGTGCCACCAGAGGCGGGCCGGGGGCTATGGGCTACACCTTC,CATRGGPGAMGYTF
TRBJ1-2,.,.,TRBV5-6,TGTGCCAGCAACCGTCTCGGCTATGGCTACACCTTC,CASNRLGYGYTF
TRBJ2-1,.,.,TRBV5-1,TGCGCCAGCACCGGGAGCCCCACAAATGAGCAGTTCTTC,CASTGSPTNEQFF
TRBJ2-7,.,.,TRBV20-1,TGCAGTGCTAGCAAGTTCTCCTACGATCAGTACTTC,CSASKFSYDQYF
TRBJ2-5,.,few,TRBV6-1,TGTGCCAGCAGCCACCGCGTAGGGGGCCAAGAGACCCAGTACTTC,CASSHRVGGQETQYF
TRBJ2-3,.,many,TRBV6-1,TGTGCCAGCAGTGAATATGCGCGTCTGCAAATCGATACGCAGTATTTT,CASSEYARLQIDTQYF
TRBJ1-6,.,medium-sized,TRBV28,TGTGCCAGCAGCCTAGGGGGGGAAAGAAGCTCACCCCTCCACTTT,CASSLGGERSSPLHF
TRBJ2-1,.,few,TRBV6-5,TGTGCCAGCAGTTACTCGACAGGAACTTTGAGTGAGCAGTTCTTC,CASSYSTGTLSEQFF
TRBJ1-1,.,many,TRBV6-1,TGTGCCAGTAACGACAGGTCAACGAACACTGAAGCTTTCTTT,CASNDRSTNTEAFF
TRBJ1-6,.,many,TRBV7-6,TGTGCCAGCAGCCCTCGACAGGAACCACCCCTCCACTTT,CASSPRQEPPLHF
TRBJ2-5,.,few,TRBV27,TGTGCCAGCAGTTTAGGTGGTGGGGAGACCCAGTACTTC,CASSLGGGETQYF
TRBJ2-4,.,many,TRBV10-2,TGCGCCAGCAGAGGCGACATAACTTCCAAAAACATTCAGTACTTC,CASRGDITSKNIQYF
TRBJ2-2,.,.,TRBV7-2,TGTGCCAGCAGCTTAGTGTGGGGAAACACCGGGGAGCTGTTTTTT,CASSLVWGNTGELFF
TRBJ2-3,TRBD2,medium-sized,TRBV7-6,TGTGCCAGCAGCTTAGTGGGGGGGAGCACAGATACGCAGTATTTT,CASSLVGGSTDTQYF
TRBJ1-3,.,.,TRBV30,TGTGCCTGGTCAGGGAGTGGAAACACCATATATTTT,CAWSGSGNTIYF
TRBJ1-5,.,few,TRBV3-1,TGTGCCAGCAGCCAAGATCCAGGCCAGCCCCAGCATTTT,CASSQDPGQPQHF
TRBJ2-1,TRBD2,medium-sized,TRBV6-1,TGTGCCAGCAGCCGGGGACTAGCGGGCTCCTACAATGAGCAGTTCTTC,CASSRGLAGSYNEQFF
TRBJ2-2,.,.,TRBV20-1,TGCAGTGCCCCCGAGGGTACCTCCGGGGAGCTGTTTTTT,CSAPEGTSGELFF
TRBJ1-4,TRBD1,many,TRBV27,TGTGCCAGCAGGCGCCCAGGGGGCGGTAATGAAAAACTGTTTTTT,CASRRPGGGNEKLFF
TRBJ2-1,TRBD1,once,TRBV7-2,TGTGGCAGCAGGGACAGCTCCTACAATGAGCAGTTCTTC,CGSRDSSYNEQFF
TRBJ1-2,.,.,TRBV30,TGTGCCTGGAGTCCTTTTGGAAGGCCGTTAGATGGCTACACCTTC,CAWSPFGRPLDGYTF
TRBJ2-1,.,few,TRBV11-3,TGTGCCAGCAGCTTAGCGGAATTCGATGAGCAGTTCTTC,CASSLAEFDEQFF
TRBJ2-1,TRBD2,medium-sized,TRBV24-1,TGTGCCACCAGTGATTCGGGGACTAGCGGGAGAGCCAACAATGAGCAGTTCTTC,CATSDSGTSGRANNEQFF
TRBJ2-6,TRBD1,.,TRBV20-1,TGCAGTGCGCCTGGACAGGCAGCTTCTGGGGCCAACGTCCTGACTTTC,CSAPGQAASGANVLTF
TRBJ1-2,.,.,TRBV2,TGTGCCAGCAGGGAACCCATCGGGGGGCCGGACTATGGCTACACCTTC,CASREPIGGPDYGYTF
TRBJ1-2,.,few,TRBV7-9,TGTGCCAGCAGCTTAGCGATAGCAGAGTATGGCTACACCTTC,CASSLAIAEYGYTF
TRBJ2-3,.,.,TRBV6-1,TGTGCCAGCACTGAGCCCGGGCTCACAGATACGCAGTATTTT,CASTEPGLTDTQYF
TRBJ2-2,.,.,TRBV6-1,TGTGCCAGCACAGGACCTGGGGCCGGGGAGCTGTTTTTT,CASTGPGAGELFF
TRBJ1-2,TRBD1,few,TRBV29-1,TGCAGCGTGCGGACAGGGGGCATTTATGGCTACACCTTC,CSVRTGGIYGYTF
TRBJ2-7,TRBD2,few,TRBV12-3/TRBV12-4,TGTGCCAGCAGTTTAGGCGGGGGTACCTACGAGCAGTACTTC,CASSLGGGTYEQYF
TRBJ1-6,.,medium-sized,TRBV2,TGTGCCAGCAGTGAAGGGGGCAGGTCCCTCCACTTT,CASSEGGRSLHF
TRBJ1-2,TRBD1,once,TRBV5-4,TGTGCCAGCAGCCCTTTACAGGGGGTTGATGGCTATGGCTACACCTTC,CASSPLQGVDGYGYTF
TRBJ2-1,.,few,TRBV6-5,TGTGCCAGCAGTTACCAGGAGTTCTTTGGCGGTGAGCAGTTCTTC,CASSYQEFFGGEQFF
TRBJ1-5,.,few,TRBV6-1,TGTGCCAGCAGTGAACAAGGGGTGGGATGGCCCCAGCATTTT,CASSEQGVGWPQHF
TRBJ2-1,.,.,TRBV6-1,TGTGCCATCCAGCGGAGGAGAGACTACAATGAGCAGTTCTTC,CAIQRRRDYNEQFF
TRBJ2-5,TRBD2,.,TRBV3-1,TGTGCCAGTAGCCGGACTAGACTGGAGACCCAGTACTTC,CASSRTRLETQYF
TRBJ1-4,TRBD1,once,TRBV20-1,TGCAGTGCTACCGGGACAGCAACTAATGAAAAACTGTTTTTT,CSATGTATNEKLFF
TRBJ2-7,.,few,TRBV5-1,TGCGCCAGCAGCTTGGGGGACCTCGAGGTTTACGAGCAGTACTTC,CASSLGDLEVYEQYF
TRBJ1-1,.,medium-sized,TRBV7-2,TGTGCCAGCAGAAAAGGGCCCACCTATGAAGCTTTCTTT,CASRKGPTYEAFF
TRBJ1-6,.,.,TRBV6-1,TGTGCCAGCAACTGGAACCGGGCCCCCGCGGATAATTCACCCCTCCACTTT,CASNWNRAPADNSPLHF
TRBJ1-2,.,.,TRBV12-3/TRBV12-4,TGTGCCAGCAGCCCCTCCCTCTATGGCTACACCTTC,CASSPSLYGYTF